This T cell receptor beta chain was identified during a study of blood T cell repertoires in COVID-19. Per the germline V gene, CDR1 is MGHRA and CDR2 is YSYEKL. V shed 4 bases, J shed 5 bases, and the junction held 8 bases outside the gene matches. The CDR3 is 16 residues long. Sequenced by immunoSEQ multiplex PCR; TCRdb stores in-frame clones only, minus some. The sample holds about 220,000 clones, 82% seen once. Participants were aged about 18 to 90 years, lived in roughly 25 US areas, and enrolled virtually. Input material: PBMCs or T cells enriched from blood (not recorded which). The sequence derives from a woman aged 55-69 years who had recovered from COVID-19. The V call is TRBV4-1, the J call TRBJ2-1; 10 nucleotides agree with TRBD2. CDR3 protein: CASSPSLAGVNNEQFF. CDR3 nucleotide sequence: TGCGCCAGCAGCCCTTCTCTAGCGGGAGTCAACAATGAGCAGTTCTTC.